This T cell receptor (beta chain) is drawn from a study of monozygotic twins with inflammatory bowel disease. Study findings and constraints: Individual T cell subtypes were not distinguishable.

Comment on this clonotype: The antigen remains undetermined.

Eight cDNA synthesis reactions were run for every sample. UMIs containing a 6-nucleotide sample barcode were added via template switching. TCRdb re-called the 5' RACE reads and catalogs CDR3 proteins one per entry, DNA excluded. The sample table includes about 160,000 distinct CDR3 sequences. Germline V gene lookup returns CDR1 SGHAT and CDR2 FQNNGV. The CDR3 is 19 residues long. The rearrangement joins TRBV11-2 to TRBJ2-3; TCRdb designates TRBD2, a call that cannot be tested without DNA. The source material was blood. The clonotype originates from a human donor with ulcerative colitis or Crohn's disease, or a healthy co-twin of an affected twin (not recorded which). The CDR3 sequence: CASSQFSRWTSGGEDTQYF.